Listed below are T cell receptor beta chains from one sample, sequenced in a study of blood T cell repertoires in COVID-19. Some clones are missing from TCRdb's copy, which holds only in-frame ones; the method was immunoSEQ multiplex PCR. The sample gives a few hundred thousand clones, roughly 90% of which show up once; approximately 6.5% is in the top ten. Sample: peripheral blood. These receptors came from a man between 18 and 35 years old who had recovered from COVID-19. Each CDR3 is given with its conserved first and last residue. A D gene is named only where the DNA matches it firmly. The size entry is marked missing in some rows and otherwise reads once, few, many or a size class.

V gene	J gene	D gene	clone size	CDR3 protein	CDR3 DNA
TRBV19	TRBJ2-5	NA	NA	CASSIGVGAQGVETQYF	TGTGCCAGTAGTATAGGGGTTGGGGCGCAGGGCGTAGAGACCCAGTACTTC
TRBV11-2	TRBJ1-1	NA	NA	CASSLGRAGTEAFF	TGTGCCAGCAGCTTAGGACGGGCGGGCACTGAAGCTTTCTTT
TRBV2	TRBJ2-2	NA	NA	CASRDGGNTGELFF	TGTGCCAGCAGGGACGGGGGAAACACCGGGGAGCTGTTTTTT
TRBV7-9	TRBJ2-3	TRBD2	NA	CASSSSGASGSDAQYF	TGTGCCAGCAGCTCCTCCGGCGCTAGCGGGTCCGATGCGCAGTATTTT
TRBV4-1	TRBJ2-1	NA	NA	CASSQDSLLSSYNEQFF	TGCGCCAGCAGCCAAGATTCTCTGCTCAGCTCCTACAATGAGCAGTTCTTC
TRBV7-8	TRBJ1-1	TRBD1	NA	CASSLITGGLEAFF	TGTGCCAGCAGCTTAATTACAGGGGGCCTTGAAGCTTTCTTT
TRBV5-6	TRBJ1-2	NA	once	CASSLPRGTTNYGYTF	TGTGCCAGCAGCTTACCGAGGGGGACGACTAACTATGGCTACACCTTC
TRBV12-3/TRBV12-4	TRBJ2-7	NA	once	CASEDGDYEQYF	TGTGCCAGCGAGGACGGGGACTACGAGCAGTACTTC
TRBV10-3	TRBJ1-2	TRBD1	NA	CATGQESYGYTF	TGTGCCACCGGACAGGAGAGTTATGGCTACACCTTC
TRBV11-2	TRBJ1-4	NA	NA	CASSPTAATNEKLFF	TGTGCCAGCAGCCCAACAGCAGCAACTAATGAAAAACTGTTTTTT
TRBV19	TRBJ2-2	NA	NA	CASTPQVETGELFF	TGTGCCAGTACCCCGCAGGTTGAAACCGGGGAGCTGTTTTTT
TRBV15	TRBJ2-7	TRBD1	NA	CATSSRQGLSYEQYF	TGTGCCACCAGCTCACGACAGGGCCTCTCCTACGAGCAGTACTTC
TRBV2	TRBJ2-7	TRBD1	NA	CATRGQGSHEQYF	TGTGCCACCCGGGGACAGGGGTCCCACGAGCAGTACTTC
TRBV6-5	TRBJ1-2	NA	NA	CASSSQYKANYGYTF	TGTGCCAGCAGTTCGCAGTATAAAGCTAACTATGGCTACACCTTC
TRBV5-5	TRBJ2-1	TRBD2	NA	CASSHPGGKVEQFF	TGTGCCAGCAGCCACCCCGGGGGGAAGGTTGAGCAGTTCTTC
TRBV5-4	TRBJ2-2	NA	NA	CASSGGDSGSPTGELFF	TGTGCCAGCAGCGGAGGGGACAGCGGGAGTCCCACCGGGGAGCTGTTTTTT
TRBV29-1	TRBJ2-3	NA	NA	CSVEDGLPTDTQYF	TGCAGCGTTGAGGATGGGCTTCCCACAGATACGCAGTATTTT
TRBV4-1	TRBJ2-1	TRBD2	NA	CASSQPSGTSVNEQFF	TGCGCCAGCAGCCAACCGTCCGGGACTAGCGTTAATGAGCAGTTCTTC
TRBV19	TRBJ2-1	TRBD2	NA	CASSIAGGRLEQFF	TGTGCCAGTAGTATCGCGGGGGGGCGCCTGGAGCAGTTCTTC
TRBV5-1	TRBJ1-2	TRBD1	NA	CASNGQGAANYGYTF	TGCGCCAGCAACGGACAGGGGGCAGCTAACTATGGCTACACCTTC
TRBV11-2	TRBJ2-2	TRBD2	NA	CASSFDPSGGNTGELFF	TGTGCCAGCAGCTTTGACCCCAGCGGGGGGAACACCGGGGAGCTGTTTTTT
TRBV2	TRBJ1-2	TRBD1	once	CAIGTGSRSYGYTF	TGTGCCATCGGGACAGGTTCTCGTTCTTACGGCTACACCTTC
TRBV19	TRBJ2-5	NA	NA	CASSIGIDRRETQYF	TGTGCCAGTAGTATAGGGATCGACAGACGAGAGACCCAGTACTTC
TRBV6-6	TRBJ1-2	NA	NA	CASSTSGDGGYTF	TGTGCCAGCTCGACCTCGGGAGACGGTGGCTACACCTTC
TRBV2	TRBJ1-1	NA	NA	CAETKPQDPNTEAFF	TGTGCCGAGACTAAACCGCAGGATCCGAACACTGAAGCTTTCTTT
TRBV27	TRBJ2-3	NA	NA	CASSPSTDTQYF	TGTGCCAGCAGTCCAAGCACAGATACGCAGTATTTT
TRBV7-3	TRBJ2-3	TRBD1	NA	CASSIGGTGGGGTQYF	TGTGCCAGCAGCATAGGTGGGACAGGGGGAGGTGGTACGCAGTATTTT
TRBV21-1	TRBJ2-2	NA	NA	CASSPPETGGPHRELFF	TGTGCCAGCAGCCCCCCTGAGACGGGAGGGCCGCACCGGGAGCTGTTTTTT
TRBV5-1	TRBJ2-7	NA	NA	CASSFVQGSFYEQYF	TGCGCCAGCAGCTTTGTCCAGGGAAGTTTCTACGAGCAGTACTTC
TRBV30	TRBJ1-2	NA	NA	CAWMNQVNYGYTF	TGTGCCTGGATGAATCAGGTTAACTATGGCTACACCTTC
TRBV7-2	TRBJ2-7	TRBD1	NA	CASSLRQGGGYEQYF	TGTGCCAGCAGCCTACGACAGGGGGGTGGGTACGAGCAGTACTTC